These 21 T cell receptor beta chains were sequenced from one sample in a study of sequential checkpoint blockade in melanoma. Assay used: immunoSEQ multiplex PCR; TCRdb lists only in-frame clones, some missing. The sample consists of 35,000 to 50,000 clones, just over 85% of them appearing once. The treatment here: randomized to nivolumab then ipilimumab (arm A) or the reverse (arm B). Specimen: CD8+ T cells sorted from blood (inferred from file names), collected from a patient given nivolumab and ipilimumab in sequence. The receptor source for this set is a human donor with melanoma.

CDR3 residues: CASSWDRRLDYGYTF. Here the CDR3 DNA reads TGTGCCAGCAGCTGGGACAGGCGACTTGACTATGGCTACACCTTC. This chain joins TRBV5-6 and TRBJ1-2, with 8 nucleotides matching TRBD1. The V segment lost 3 bases and the J segment 3 bases; nucleotides outside the gene matches: 7. The CDR3 consists of 15 residues. From germline, CDR1 is SGHDT and CDR2 YYEEEE.

The CDR3 region has the DNA TGCGCCAGCAGTGAGGAGGGGACTCCTGAAGCTTTCTTT. Translation gives CASSEEGTPEAFF. The V gene is TRBV10-2, the J gene TRBJ1-1; maybe TRBD1 (5 bases). Germline-derived CDR1 and CDR2 are WSHSY and SAAADI. The V and J ends lost 2 bases and 6 bases respectively, with 10 bases between them. CDR3 length: 13 amino acids.

The chain uses TRBV27 and TRBJ2-2, with D maybe TRBD2 (5 bases). Germline V gives CDR1 MNHEY, CDR2 SMNVEV (reference sequence). This CDR3 comprises 13 residues. The V end was cut by 0 bases, the J end by 6 bases, with 5 bases between. Here the CDR3 reads CASSLSGAGELFF. The CDR3 DNA is TGTGCCAGCAGTTTATCCGGGGCCGGGGAGCTGTTTTTT.

The V gene is TRBV9, the J gene TRBJ1-3; a weak D match, TRBD1 (5 bases). V was clipped by 5 bases and J by 0 bases, with 9 bases between them. Looked up from germline, CDR1 is SGDLS and CDR2 is YYNGEE. The length of the CDR3 is 14 residues. Here the CDR3 DNA reads TGTGCCAGCAGTGGAGACAGCTCTGGAAACACCATATATTTT. It yields the protein CASSGDSSGNTIYF.

The gene calls are TRBV28 and TRBJ1-1; tentative D call: TRBD1 (6 bases). There are 14 residues in the CDR3. V shed 8 bases and J shed 1 base, with 14 bases lying between them. CDR1 and CDR2 (germline): MDHEN, SYDVKM. CDR3 sequence reads: CASGDTAANTEAFF. In DNA, the CDR3 is TGTGCCAGCGGGGACACGGCAGCGAACACTGAAGCTTTCTTT.

This rearrangement joins TRBV4-1 to TRBJ1-2; TRBD1 might be the D (5 bases). The CDR3 extends over 14 amino acids. Trimming removed 5 bases from V and 2 bases from J, with 12 bases in between. Germline V gene sequence: CDR1 MGHRA, CDR2 YSYEKL. The CDR3 DNA reads TGCGCCAGCAGCTTCACAGGTACGAACTATGGCTACACCTTC. Translation gives CASSFTGTNYGYTF.

A single count supports this clone. The rearrangement joins TRBV18 to TRBJ2-5; tentatively, D is TRBD1 (5 bases). CDR3 length equals 14 residues. The germline gives CDR1 KGHSH, CDR2 LQKENI. Trimming removed 3 bases at V and 0 bases at J, with 8 bases between. This chain's CDR3 is CASSPQGYQETQYF. CDR3 nucleotides: TGTGCCAGCTCACCTCAGGGTTACCAAGAGACCCAGTACTTC.

The V call is TRBV11-3, the J call TRBJ2-7; 8 bases map to TRBD1. CDR3 length: 14 amino acids. The germline gives CDR1 SGHNT, CDR2 YENEEA. V was clipped by 5 bases and J by 3 bases; unmatched bases: 6. CDR3 nucleotides: TGTGCCAGCAGCCCCTGGACAGGGAGCTACGAGCAGTACGTC. This codes for CASSPWTGSYEQYV.

The V call is TRBV27, the J call TRBJ2-1, with TRBD1 matching over 9 bases. The CDR3 covers 14 residues. Germline CDR1 is MNHEY and CDR2 is SMNVEV (reference sequence). J gave up 15 bases and V 4 bases, and 13 bases lay outside the gene matches. In nucleotides, the CDR3 is TGTGCCAGCAGTTGGGGACAGGGCGTCTTCCCAACGTTCTTC. This sequence encodes CASSWGQGVFPTFF.

This chain uses TRBV7-8 with TRBJ2-3; TRBD2 is a possible D gene (6 bases). Trimming pared 4 bases from V and 1 base from J, leaving 18 bases between. CDR1 and CDR2 (germline): SGHVS, FQNEAQ. This CDR3 comprises 17 residues. The chain's CDR3 is CASSSTRFPSGTDTQYF. The DNA for the CDR3 is TGTGCCAGCAGCTCCACTAGGTTCCCTAGCGGCACAGATACGCAGTATTTT.

In its sample, this clone was seen once. V gene TRBV4-2 combines with J gene TRBJ2-1; D might be TRBD2 (6 bases). The CDR3 is made up of 15 amino acids. The germline V gene encodes CDR1 LGHNA and CDR2 YNFKEQ. The V end was cut by 1 base, the J end by 8 bases, with 15 bases between. The CDR3 DNA sequence: TGTGCCAGCAGCCAAGTGTACGGGAGTCTGGATGAGCAGTTCTTC. It is translated as CASSQVYGSLDEQFF.

This clone occurred once. CDR3 region: CASSLQGRYTEAFF. The CDR3 DNA reads TGTGCCAGCAGCCTACAGGGTCGGTACACTGAAGCTTTCTTT. The genes are TRBV7-8 and TRBJ1-1; TRBD1 might be the D (6 bases). Germline V CDR1 and CDR2: SGHVS, FQNEAQ. The CDR3 is 14 residues long. V gave up 5 bases and J gave up 3 bases, with 13 bases separating them.

The rearrangement links TRBV11-2 to TRBJ2-7, with TRBD2 identical over 11 bases. This CDR3 has 15 residues. The V segment lost 3 bases and the J segment 2 bases; nucleotides outside the gene matches: 3. Germline V gene sequence: CDR1 SGHAT, CDR2 FQNNGV. The CDR3 nucleotides are TGTGCCAGCAGCTTGACTAGCGGGACTGCCTACGAGCAGTACGTC. This codes for CASSLTSGTAYEQYV.

The V call is TRBV11-2, the J call TRBJ1-1; D is possibly TRBD1 (6 bases). The CDR3 loop spans 16 amino acids. Germline V lookup: CDR1 SGHAT, CDR2 FQNNGV. V was trimmed by 1 base and J by 1 base, leaving 13 bases between them. CDR3 in DNA: TGTGCCAGCAGCTTAGGTGAGTGGGACAAGAACACTGAAGCTTTCTTT. As protein: CASSLGEWDKNTEAFF.

The chain is built from TRBV7-6 and TRBJ2-1, with TRBD2 as a possible D gene (5 bases). The CDR3 has 14 amino acids. Trimming shortened V by 3 bases and J by 5 bases, and 11 bases separated the two germline ends. CDR1 and CDR2 from the germline V gene are SGHVS and FNYEAQ. As DNA, the CDR3 is TGTGCCAGCAGCTTTTCGGGGTTACACAATGAGCAGTTCTTC. As protein: CASSFSGLHNEQFF.

V and J are TRBV29-1 and TRBJ2-1; 8 bases are shared with TRBD2. The CDR3 totals 14 residues. The germline V gene encodes CDR1 SQVTM and CDR2 ANQGSEA. The J segment lost 2 bases and the V segment lost 5 bases, leaving 5 bases of the junction unmatched. CDR3 sequence reads: CSVISGSPYNEQFF. For the CDR3, the DNA is TGCAGCGTTATCAGCGGGAGCCCCTACAATGAGCAGTTCTTC.

This clone occurred once. The chain uses TRBV29-1 and TRBJ2-7; perhaps TRBD1 as D (6 bases). Trimming took off 4 bases at V and 0 bases at J, with 16 bases between the two ends. Germline assignment: CDR1 SQVTM and CDR2 ANQGSEA. The CDR3 runs 15 residues. CDR3: CSVVRFGQSSYEQYF. The CDR3, as DNA: TGCAGCGTTGTGCGTTTTGGACAGAGCTCCTACGAGCAGTACTTC.

This sequence joins TRBV5-1 and TRBJ1-4, with TRBD1 as a possible D gene (5 bases). The CDR3 length is 14 residues. Trimming took 2 bases from V and 8 from J, leaving 13 bases between them. Germline assignment: CDR1 SGHRS and CDR2 YFSETQ. The CDR3 sequence: CASSFEWGGEKLFF. Written as DNA, the CDR3 is TGCGCCAGCAGCTTTGAATGGGGGGGAGAAAAACTGTTTTTT.

There are a few counts of this clone. The V call is TRBV19, the J call TRBJ2-4, with a tentative D call TRBD2 (6 bases). The V end lost 6 bases, the J end lost 2 bases, and 8 bases lay between the germline ends. CDR3 length: 13 amino acids. The germline V gene has CDR1 LNHDA and CDR2 SQIVND (reference sequence). CDR3 protein: CASREGTKNIQYF. CDR3 bases: TGTGCCAGTAGGGAGGGAACCAAAAACATTCAGTACTTC.

V usage is TRBV4-3 and J usage is TRBJ2-1, with 11 bases that match TRBD2. J lost 6 bases, V lost 0 bases, and 7 bases had no gene match. Germline loops: CDR1 LGHNA, CDR2 YSLEER. There are 17 residues in the CDR3. This chain's CDR3 is CASSQDRAGTSGNEQFF. The CDR3 nucleotides are TGCGCCAGCAGCCAAGACCGAGCCGGGACTAGCGGCAATGAGCAGTTCTTC.

CDR3 region: CASSLRSDRRSSGELFF. The CDR3 coding sequence is TGTGCCAGCAGCCTCCGATCCGACAGGCGCTCTTCTGGGGAGCTGTTTTTT. The V and J genes are TRBV7-9 and TRBJ2-2; a weak D match, TRBD1 (6 bases). Trimming took off 5 bases at V and 8 bases at J, with 24 bases between the two ends. This CDR3 is built from 17 residues. Germline V gene sequence: CDR1 SEHNR, CDR2 FQNEAQ (reference sequence).